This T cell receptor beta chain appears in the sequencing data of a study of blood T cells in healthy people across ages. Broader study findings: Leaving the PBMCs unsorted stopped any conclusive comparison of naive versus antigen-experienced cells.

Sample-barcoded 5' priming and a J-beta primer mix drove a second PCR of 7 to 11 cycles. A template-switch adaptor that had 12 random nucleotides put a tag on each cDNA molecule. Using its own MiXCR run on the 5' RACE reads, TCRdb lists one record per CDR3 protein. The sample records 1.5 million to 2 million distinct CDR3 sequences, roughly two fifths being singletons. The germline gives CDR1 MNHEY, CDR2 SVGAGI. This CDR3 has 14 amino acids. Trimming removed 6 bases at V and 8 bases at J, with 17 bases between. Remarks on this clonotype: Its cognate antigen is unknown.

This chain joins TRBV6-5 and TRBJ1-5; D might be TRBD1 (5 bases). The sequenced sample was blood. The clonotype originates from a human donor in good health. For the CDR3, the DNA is TGTGCCAGCAGCGGCAGGCCATCACAGGAGCCCCAGCATTTT. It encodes CASSGRPSQEPQHF.